The T cell receptor (beta chain) under discussion was sequenced for a study of blood T cell repertoires in COVID-19. Looking at the study overall: Acute and convalescent COVID-19 samples came from the United States, Italy and Spain. PBMCs, B-cell-depleted T cells, or T cells provided the cDNA or gDNA that made up the material.

TCRdb's copy holds only in-frame clones and misses some; the assay was immunoSEQ multiplex PCR. This table has about 180,000 clones, about 88% appearing once. J lost 6 bases, V lost 3 bases, and 1 base had no gene match. This CDR3 has 15 amino acids. The V gene's germline CDR1 is MNHEY and CDR2 SMNVEV (reference sequence). Living in 20 to 30 US areas, the participants were between 18 and 89 years of age. Participants were placed into cohorts based on the clinical history they reported. V is TRBV27 and J is TRBJ1-6; 11 bases fit TRBD1. This clonotype was sampled from a woman in her fifties or sixties who had recovered from COVID-19. Sequenced: PBMCs or T cells enriched from blood (not recorded which). CDR3 DNA: TGTGCCAGCAGTTTGGGACAGGGGGTTAATTCACCCCTCCACTTT. Translation gives CASSLGQGVNSPLHF.